This passage covers 26 T cell receptor beta chains from one sample sequenced in a study of shared clonotypes between healthy human individuals. This table comes from immunoSEQ multiplex PCR, and its TCRdb copy is limited to in-frame clones, with some not included. The data show about 1 million clones, 60% to 80% seen once. Specimen: memory CD4+ T cells sorted from blood. The subset: CD45RA-negative fraction. Every receptor here comes from a man in his late teens or twenties in good health.

This clone was recorded a few times. The rearrangement uses TRBV7-8 and TRBJ2-1; the match to TRBD2 covers 9 bases. In germline, CDR1 is SGHVS, CDR2 FQNEAQ. The CDR3 covers 16 residues. The V segment lost 3 bases and the J segment 7 bases; nucleotides outside the gene matches: 10. The chain's CDR3 is CASSFGVAGGNNEQFF. CDR3 DNA sequence: TGTGCCAGCAGCTTCGGTGTGGCGGGAGGGAATAATGAGCAGTTCTTC.

The gene calls are TRBV5-4 and TRBJ2-3; no firm D call. Germline V gene lookup returns CDR1 SGHNT and CDR2 YYREEE (reference sequence). The CDR3 covers 14 residues. The ends were cut back, 1 base at V and 0 bases at J, with 6 bases in the middle. CDR3 in DNA: TGTGCCAGCAGCTTGCTCGGGAGCACAGATACGCAGTATTTT. Protein sequence: CASSLLGSTDTQYF.

V usage is TRBV7-2 and J usage is TRBJ2-5; the match to TRBD1 covers 9 bases. Germline CDR1 and CDR2: SGHTA and FQGNSA. The length of the CDR3 is 14 residues. The ends lost 5 bases at V and 5 bases at J; junction bases unmatched: 6. For the CDR3, the DNA is TGTGCCAGCAGCATGGACAGGGGCAGGGAGACCCAGTACTTC. Protein sequence: CASSMDRGRETQYF. The entire variable domain, with the rest obtained from reference TRBV7-2 and TRBJ2-5, is as follows: GAGVSQSPSNKVTEKGKDVELRCDPISGHTALYWYRQSLGQGLEFLIYFQGNSAPDKSGLPSDRFSAERTGGSVSTLTIQRTQQEDSAVYLCASSMDRGRETQYFGPGTRLLVL.

The chain recombines TRBV6-1 with TRBJ1-6, with unresolved D. The CDR3 is made up of 15 amino acids. Germline assignment: CDR1 MNHNS and CDR2 SASEGT. The V end lost 0 bases, the J end lost 8 bases, and 11 bases lay between the germline ends. The CDR3 reads CASSEAGRTYSPLHF. CDR3 sequence (DNA): TGTGCCAGCAGTGAAGCGGGTCGGACCTATTCACCCCTCCACTTT.

This chain joins TRBV5-1 and TRBJ2-1, with TRBD1 matching over 7 bases. Germline values: CDR1 SGHRS, CDR2 YFSETQ. Trimming removed 5 bases from V and 4 bases from J; junction bases left unmatched: 3. CDR3 length equals 13 residues. CDR3 amino acids: CASRTGEYNEQFF. The CDR3 DNA is TGCGCCAGCAGAACAGGGGAATACAATGAGCAGTTCTTC.

The chain recombines TRBV7-8 with TRBJ1-2; D not certain. Germline V gives CDR1 SGHVS, CDR2 FQNEAQ. The CDR3 runs 19 residues. Trimming cost V 0 bases and J 2 bases, with 22 bases left between them. As DNA, the CDR3 is TGTGCCAGCAGCTTAGCGCCCTCTTTCTGGGCGGGTGGGAACTATGGCTACACCTTC. It is translated as CASSLAPSFWAGGNYGYTF. Full variable domain (rest looked up from reference TRBV7-8 and TRBJ1-2): GAGVSQSPRYKVAKRGQDVALRCDPISGHVSLFWYQQALGQGPEFLTYFQNEAQLDKSGLPSDRFFAERPEGSVSTLKIQRTQQEDSAVYLCASSLAPSFWAGGNYGYTFGSGTRLTVV.

V usage is TRBV15 and J usage is TRBJ1-1, with D possibly being TRBD1 (5 bases). The CDR3 contains 14 residues. Germline V gene sequence: CDR1 LNHNV, CDR2 YYDKDF (reference sequence). Between the trimmed V and J ends, which lost 8 bases and 5 bases, there was a span of 18 bases. DNA of the CDR3: TGTGCCACCGGGAGGCAGCAGGGAGGGACTGAAGCTTTCTTT. Translated: CATGRQQGGTEAFF.

This clone has only a few counts. The V gene is TRBV2, the J gene TRBJ1-1; no clear D gene. This CDR3 region has 18 residues. Germline V gene sequence: CDR1 SNHLY, CDR2 FYNNEI. Deletions cut 3 bases from V and 2 bases from J, with 22 bases between. CDR3 in amino acids: CASSDLEGIPNLNTEAFF. CDR3 bases: TGTGCCAGCAGTGATCTCGAGGGAATACCGAACCTAAACACTGAAGCTTTCTTT.

For the CDR3, the DNA is TGTGCCAGCTCACCTTCCGAGACAGGTATGGCTTTCTTT. Translation gives CASSPSETGMAFF. V gene TRBV18 combines with J gene TRBJ1-1, with D perhaps matching TRBD1 (6 bases). V lost 3 bases, J lost 11 bases, and 16 bases lay in between. Germline CDR1 reads KGHSH; CDR2 reads LQKENI. The CDR3 runs 13 residues.

This clone was counted a few times. This chain uses TRBV18 with TRBJ1-5; no definite D call. Germline CDR1 is KGHSH and CDR2 is LQKENI. This CDR3 region has 13 residues. Trimming took off 6 bases at V and 5 bases at J, with 11 bases between the two ends. The CDR3 here is CASSPNIDQPQHF. CDR3 DNA sequence: TGTGCCAGCTCCCCTAATATCGATCAGCCCCAGCATTTT. The whole variable domain, filled in from reference TRBV18 and TRBJ1-5, reads NAGVMQNPRHLVRRRGQEARLRCSPMKGHSHVYWYRQLPEEGLKFMVYLQKENIIDESGMPKERFSAEFPKEGPSILRIQQVVRGDSAAYFCASSPNIDQPQHFGDGTRLSIL.

The chain combines TRBV5-5 with TRBJ2-2; D not resolved. The CDR3 is 15 amino acids. Looked up from germline, CDR1 is SGHKS and CDR2 is YYEKEE (reference sequence). V dropped 2 bases and J dropped 0 bases, with 8 bases sitting between them. The DNA of the CDR3 is TGTGCCAGCAGCTTCAGGCTAGCGAACACCGGGGAGCTGTTTTTT. Translation: CASSFRLANTGELFF.

The chain links TRBV9 to TRBJ2-1; D is perhaps TRBD2 (5 bases). Trimming pared 4 bases from V and 1 base from J, leaving 18 bases between. The CDR3 runs 17 residues. Germline loops: CDR1 SGDLS, CDR2 YYNGEE. CDR3 nucleotides: TGTGCCAGCAGCCCGAGATCCTTACGGGGATCCTACAATGAGCAGTTCTTC. Its protein product is CASSPRSLRGSYNEQFF.

V gene TRBV6-1 combines with J gene TRBJ1-5; TRBD1 might be the D (5 bases). Germline assignment: CDR1 MNHNS and CDR2 SASEGT. This CDR3 comprises 18 residues. V lost 3 bases, J lost 4 bases, and 22 bases lay in between. In nucleotides, the CDR3 is TGTGCCAGCAGTGATTTGAGGGGAACGGGCTTGGGAAATCAGCCCCAGCATTTT. This translates into CASSDLRGTGLGNQPQHF.

The chain joins TRBV9 to TRBJ1-2; 7 nucleotides align to TRBD1. The trim removed 4 bases at V and 5 bases at J, leaving 14 bases unmatched. The CDR3 spans 16 residues. The germline gives CDR1 SGDLS, CDR2 YYNGEE. This CDR3 is CASSPQGGPTGYGYTF. CDR3 nucleotide sequence: TGTGCCAGCAGCCCCCAGGGGGGCCCAACGGGGTATGGCTACACCTTC.

The J gene is TRBJ1-1, the V gene TRBV11-3; TRBD1 might be the D (5 bases). Trimming left V 6 bases short and J 1 base short, with 6 bases between. This CDR3 spans 12 amino acids. Per germline, CDR1 SGHNT and CDR2 YENEEA. The CDR3 is CASRGENTEAFF. The CDR3 region has the DNA TGTGCCAGCAGGGGGGAGAACACTGAAGCTTTCTTT.

This clone showed up just once. The V call is TRBV6-1, the J call TRBJ2-5, with TRBD2 matching 15 bases. The V gene's germline CDR1 is MNHNS and CDR2 SASEGT. The CDR3 covers 18 residues. V trimming: 3 bases; J trimming: 0 bases; junction bases outside the gene matches: 5. The DNA of the CDR3 is TGTGCCAGCAGTGACGGACTAGCGGGGGGGCTGTACCAAGAGACCCAGTACTTC. This sequence encodes CASSDGLAGGLYQETQYF.

The chain recombines TRBV9 with TRBJ2-1; 8 bases map to TRBD2. J lost 2 bases, V lost 0 bases, and 10 bases had no gene match. CDR3 length: 18 residues. From germline, CDR1 is SGDLS and CDR2 YYNGEE. The CDR3 reads CASSVAGGLALAYNEQFF. The CDR3, as DNA: TGTGCCAGCAGCGTAGCGGGAGGGCTTGCTTTGGCCTACAATGAGCAGTTCTTC.

This chain joins TRBV6-1 and TRBJ2-5, with 8 bases aligning to TRBD2. Germline V lookup: CDR1 MNHNS, CDR2 SASEGT. The CDR3 totals 16 residues. The V and J ends lost 0 bases and 3 bases, in that order; junction bases with no gene match: 6. CDR3 coding DNA: TGTGCCAGCAGTGAAGCCCCTAGCGGGCCTAAAGAGACCCAGTACTTC. Residues: CASSEAPSGPKETQYF.

The gene calls are TRBV10-1 and TRBJ2-2; possibly TRBD1 for D (5 bases). Trimming took off 2 bases at V and 0 bases at J, with 7 bases between the two ends. The CDR3 runs to 15 residues. Per germline, CDR1 WNHNN and CDR2 SYGVQD (reference sequence). CDR3 sequence (DNA): TGCGCCAGCAGTGAGGGGGCTGCGAACACCGGGGAGCTGTTTTTT. This sequence encodes CASSEGAANTGELFF.

The chain links TRBV4-2 to TRBJ1-5; D unclear. The CDR3 runs to 15 residues. Germline assignment: CDR1 LGHNA and CDR2 YNFKEQ. Trimming stripped 1 base from V and 2 bases from J, with 9 bases between. The CDR3 sequence: CASSQGGPGNQPQHF. DNA for the CDR3: TGTGCCAGCAGCCAAGGGGGTCCAGGCAATCAGCCCCAGCATTTT.

This chain connects TRBV4-2 to TRBJ1-4; D is unresolved. The CDR3 extends over 14 amino acids. Trimming took 4 bases from V and 8 from J, leaving 14 bases between them. Looked up from germline, CDR1 is LGHNA and CDR2 is YNFKEQ. The CDR3 nucleotides are TGTGCCAGCAGCCCTAGGGAGGGTTGGGAAAAACTGTTTTTT. Translated, it gives CASSPREGWEKLFF.

This clone was observed a handful of times. The CDR3 nucleotides are TGTGCCAGCAGGAACAGGGGCACCGGGGAGCTGTTTTTT. Translation gives CASRNRGTGELFF. J is TRBJ2-2 and V is TRBV6-1; TRBD1 matches 7 bases. The CDR3 has 13 amino acids. The junction had 2 bases not matched to a gene; V was cut back by 6 bases and J by 4 bases. Germline CDR1 is MNHNS and CDR2 is SASEGT.

The chain couples TRBV5-1 to TRBJ2-3, with 12 bases lining up with TRBD2. V was pared by 3 bases and J by 4 bases, with 15 bases of the junction left unmatched. Germline CDR1 and CDR2: SGHRS and YFSETQ. CDR3 length: 19 amino acids. The CDR3 here is CASSSLPWVLAGGADTQYF. The DNA for the CDR3 is TGCGCCAGCAGCTCCCTCCCTTGGGTACTAGCGGGGGGCGCAGATACGCAGTATTTT. The whole variable domain, remainder taken from reference TRBV5-1 and TRBJ2-3, is KAGVTQTPRYLIKTRGQQVTLSCSPISGHRSVSWYQQTPGQGLQFLFEYFSETQRNKGNFPGRFSGRQFSNSRSEMNVSTLELGDSALYLCASSSLPWVLAGGADTQYFGPGTRLTVL.

The chain couples TRBV2 to TRBJ1-1; no clear D gene. The CDR3 totals 13 residues. CDR1 SNHLY and CDR2 FYNNEI come from the germline V gene. Deletions cut 2 bases from V and 8 bases from J, with 12 bases between. CDR3 sequence reads: CASSESPKREAFF. Here the CDR3 DNA reads TGTGCCAGCAGTGAATCCCCCAAGCGGGAAGCTTTCTTT.

The chain recombines TRBV5-1 with TRBJ2-5; weak D call: TRBD1 (6 bases). The CDR3 is made up of 12 amino acids. Looked up from germline, CDR1 is SGHRS and CDR2 is YFSETQ. V was cut by 8 bases and J by 1 base, with 9 bases left in between. Here the CDR3 reads CASRTAQETQYF. CDR3 bases: TGCGCCAGTCGGACAGCCCAAGAGACCCAGTACTTC.

The chain is built from TRBV27 and TRBJ2-1; D is perhaps TRBD1 or TRBD2 (5 bases each). Germline values: CDR1 MNHEY, CDR2 SMNVEV (reference sequence). V lost 7 bases and J 1 base, leaving 14 bases between the germline ends. This CDR3 is built from 15 residues. The chain's CDR3 is CASKGTPSSYNEQFF. The CDR3, as DNA: TGTGCCAGCAAAGGGACGCCGAGTTCCTACAATGAGCAGTTCTTC.